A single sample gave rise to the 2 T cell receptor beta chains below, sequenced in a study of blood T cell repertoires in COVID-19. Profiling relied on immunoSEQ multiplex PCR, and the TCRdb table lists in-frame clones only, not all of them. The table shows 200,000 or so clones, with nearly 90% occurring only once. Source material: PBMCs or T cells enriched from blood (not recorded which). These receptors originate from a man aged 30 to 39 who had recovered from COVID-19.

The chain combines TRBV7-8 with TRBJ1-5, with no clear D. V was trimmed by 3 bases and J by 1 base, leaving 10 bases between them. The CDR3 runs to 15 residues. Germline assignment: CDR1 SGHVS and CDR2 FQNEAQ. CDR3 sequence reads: CASSFLDTSNQPQHF. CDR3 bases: TGTGCCAGCAGCTTCCTTGACACCAGCAATCAGCCCCAGCATTTT.

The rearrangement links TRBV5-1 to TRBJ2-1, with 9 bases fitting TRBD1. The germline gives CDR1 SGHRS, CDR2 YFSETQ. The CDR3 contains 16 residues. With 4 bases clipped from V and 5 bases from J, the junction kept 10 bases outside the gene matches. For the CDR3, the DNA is TGCGCCAGCAGCGAGCGGACAGGGGTACTACACAATGAGCAGTTCTTC. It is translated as CASSERTGVLHNEQFF.